The sample holds many counts of the clone carrying this TCR beta chain. Germline CDR1 is SGHAT and CDR2 is FQNNGV. The CDR3 sequence is 14 residues long. The germline V and J ends were trimmed by 1 base and 2 bases, with 8 bases remaining between them. The sample's time point: sample taken at primary tumor resection. Unsorted tumor, nontumor lung tissue or cryopreserved PBMC supplied the whole RNA. This entry comes from a study of spatial heterogeneity in lung cancer. The study tagged each TCR cDNA molecule with a unique molecular identifier. Each CDR3 protein gets one entry after TCRdb re-called the 5' RACE reads with MiXCR. The sample includes nearly 80,000 distinct CDR3 sequences, 8% of them seen just once.

The V gene is TRBV11-2, the J gene TRBJ2-5; D is uncertain. This clonotype was sampled from a male donor with early-stage non-small cell lung cancer. The specimen was PBMCs, collected at surgery. CDR3: CASSLVIGQETQYF. In nucleotides, the CDR3 is TGTGCCAGCAGCTTAGTCATAGGGCAAGAGACCCAGTACTTC.